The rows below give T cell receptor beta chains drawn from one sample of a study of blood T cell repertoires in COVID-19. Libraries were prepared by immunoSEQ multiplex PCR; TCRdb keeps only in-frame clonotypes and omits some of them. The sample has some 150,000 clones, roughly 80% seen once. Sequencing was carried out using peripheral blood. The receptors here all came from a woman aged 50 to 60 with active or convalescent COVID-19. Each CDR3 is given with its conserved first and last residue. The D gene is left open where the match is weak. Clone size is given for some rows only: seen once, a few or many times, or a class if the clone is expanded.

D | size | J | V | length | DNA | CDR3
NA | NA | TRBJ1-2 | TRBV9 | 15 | TGTGCCAGCAGCGTAGAGGGAGGAGCTGAGGGGGGCTACACCTTC | CASSVEGGAEGGYTF
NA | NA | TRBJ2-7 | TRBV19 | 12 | TGTGCCAGTAGTATTGCGGGGTACGAGCAGTACTTC | CASSIAGYEQYF
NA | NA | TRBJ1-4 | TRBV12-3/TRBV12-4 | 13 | TGTGCCAGCAGTGACGCGGGGGGGGAAAAACTGTTTTTT | CASSDAGGEKLFF
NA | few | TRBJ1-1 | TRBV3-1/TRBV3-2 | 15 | TGTGCCAGCAGCCAACGACAGACCACGAACACTGAAGCTTTCTTT | CASSQRQTTNTEAFF
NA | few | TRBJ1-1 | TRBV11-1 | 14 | TGTGCCAGCAGCTTACGGGGGGCATACGCTGAAGCTTTCTTT | CASSLRGAYAEAFF
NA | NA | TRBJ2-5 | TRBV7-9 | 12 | TGTGCCAGCAGCCTCTCCGGGGAGACCCAGTACTTC | CASSLSGETQYF
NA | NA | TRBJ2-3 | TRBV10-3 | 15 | TGTGCCATCAGTGAAGGATCGACTCCGGGGGATACGCAGTATTTT | CAISEGSTPGDTQYF
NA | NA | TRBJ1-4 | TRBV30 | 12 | TGTGCCTGGAGTGTAGCCCCGGAAAAACTGTTTTTT | CAWSVAPEKLFF
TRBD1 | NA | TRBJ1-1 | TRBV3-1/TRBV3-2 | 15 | TGTGCCAGCAGCCAAGATGGACAGGGGGCCCCTGAAGCTTTCTTT | CASSQDGQGAPEAFF
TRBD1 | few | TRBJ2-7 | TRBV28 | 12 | TGTGCCAGCAGTTTATTAGGACAGGGTCATGTCTTC | CASSLLGQGHVF
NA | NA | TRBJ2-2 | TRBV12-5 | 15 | TGTGCTAGTGGTTTGGGGACTGTCAGAACCGGGGAGCTGTTTTTT | CASGLGTVRTGELFF
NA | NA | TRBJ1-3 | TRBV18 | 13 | TGTGCCAGCTCACCGGGGCCTGGAAACACCATATATTTT | CASSPGPGNTIYF
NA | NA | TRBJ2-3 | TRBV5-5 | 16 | TGTGCCAGCAGCTCCCCGCCCGGGTCGGGGGCAGATACGCAGTATTTT | CASSSPPGSGADTQYF
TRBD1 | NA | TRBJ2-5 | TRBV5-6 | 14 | TGTGCCAGCAGCTTGGACGACAGGGCGGAGACCCAGTACTTC | CASSLDDRAETQYF
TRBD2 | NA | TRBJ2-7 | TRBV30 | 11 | TGTGCCTGGAGCGCGGGGGTTCGGCTGTACTTC | CAWSAGVRLYF
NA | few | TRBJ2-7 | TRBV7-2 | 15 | TGTGCCAGCGCTCCCCGGCTAGATCGGATTTACGAGCAGTACTTC | CASAPRLDRIYEQYF
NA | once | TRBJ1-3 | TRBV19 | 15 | TGTGCCAGTAGTATGGACTCTCCCACTGGAAACACCATATATTTT | CASSMDSPTGNTIYF
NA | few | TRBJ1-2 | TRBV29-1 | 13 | TGCAGCGTGACTCAGGGAGGTAACTATGGCTACACCTTC | CSVTQGGNYGYTF
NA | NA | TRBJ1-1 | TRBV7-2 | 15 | TGTGCCAGCAGCGCCACCACGACATTGAACACTGAAGCTTTCTTT | CASSATTTLNTEAFF
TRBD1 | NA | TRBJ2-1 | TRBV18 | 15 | TGTGCCAGCTCACCCTGGGACAGGAGACGAAATGAGCAGTTCTTC | CASSPWDRRRNEQFF
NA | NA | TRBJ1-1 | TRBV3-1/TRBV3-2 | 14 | TGTGCCAGCAGCCGGGAGTGGGGAGACACTGAAGCTTTCTTT | CASSREWGDTEAFF
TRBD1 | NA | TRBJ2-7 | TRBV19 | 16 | TGTGCCAGTAGTATCAGGGCGGACAGGAGTTCCTACGAGCAGTACTTC | CASSIRADRSSYEQYF
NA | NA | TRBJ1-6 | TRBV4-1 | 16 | TGCGCCAGCAGCCCCGACGGGCAGGGCCTAAATTCAGCCCTCCACTTT | CASSPDGQGLNSALHF
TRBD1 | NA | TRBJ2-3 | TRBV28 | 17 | TGTGCCAGCAGTTTAGAGATGGGACAGGGCAAAACAGATACGCAGTATTTT | CASSLEMGQGKTDTQYF
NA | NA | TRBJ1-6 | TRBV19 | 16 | TGTGCCAGTAGTACTTCAGGGGTTCCCGGGAATTCACCCCTCCACTTT | CASSTSGVPGNSPLHF
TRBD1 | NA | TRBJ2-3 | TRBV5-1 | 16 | TGCGCCAGCAGCTTGGGGACAGGGGGCAGCACAGATACGCAGTATTTT | CASSLGTGGSTDTQYF
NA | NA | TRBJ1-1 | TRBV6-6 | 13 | TGTGCCAGCAGTTTAAGGGGGAACACTGAAGCTTTCTTT | CASSLRGNTEAFF
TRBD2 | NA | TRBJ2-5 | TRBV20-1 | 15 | TGCAGTGCTAGTAGGTCTAGCGGGGCCCAAGAGACCCAGTACTTC | CSASRSSGAQETQYF
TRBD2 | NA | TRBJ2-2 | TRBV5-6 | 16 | TGTGCCAGCAGCAAACTAGCGGGAGCTATCACCGGGGAGCTGTTTTTT | CASSKLAGAITGELFF
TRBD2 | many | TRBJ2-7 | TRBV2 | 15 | TGTGCCAGCAGTGAAGAGAGCGGGAGGGCGGGGGAGCAGTACTTC | CASSEESGRAGEQYF
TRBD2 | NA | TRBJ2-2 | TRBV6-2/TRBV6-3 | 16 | TGTGCCAGCAGTTACGGACTAGCGGGGGGCACCGGGGAGCTGTTTTTT | CASSYGLAGGTGELFF
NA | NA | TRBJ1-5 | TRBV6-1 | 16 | TGTGCCAGCAGTGAAGATCTTGGACAAAGAAATCAGCCCCAGCATTTT | CASSEDLGQRNQPQHF
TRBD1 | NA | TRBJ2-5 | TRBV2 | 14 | TGTGCCAGCAGGGGGACAGGGGGGAGAGAGACCCAGTACTTC | CASRGTGGRETQYF
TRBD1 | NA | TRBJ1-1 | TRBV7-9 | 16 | TGTGCCAGCAGCCGGGACAGGGGGTCGAAGAACACTGAAGCTTTCTTT | CASSRDRGSKNTEAFF
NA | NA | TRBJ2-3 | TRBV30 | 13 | TGTGCCTGTGATGAGAGGTTCACAGATACGCAGTATTTT | CACDERFTDTQYF
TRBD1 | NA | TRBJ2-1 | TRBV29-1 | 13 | TGCAGCGTTGGCCGGGACAGGGGCAATGAGCAGTTCTTC | CSVGRDRGNEQFF
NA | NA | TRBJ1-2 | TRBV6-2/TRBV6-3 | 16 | TGTGCCAGCAGCCCAATTCAGACATCCCTTCACTATGGCTACACCTTC | CASSPIQTSLHYGYTF
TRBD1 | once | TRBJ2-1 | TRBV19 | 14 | TGTGCCAGTAGTATGCGACAGGGCCGCAATGAGCAGTTCTTC | CASSMRQGRNEQFF
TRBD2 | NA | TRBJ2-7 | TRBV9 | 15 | TGTGCCAGCAGCGTAGAAGCGGGGTACCCCTACGAGCAGTACTTC | CASSVEAGYPYEQYF
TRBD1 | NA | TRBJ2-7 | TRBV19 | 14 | TGTGCCACCCGGGGACAGGGGATTGCCTACGAGCAGTACTTC | CATRGQGIAYEQYF
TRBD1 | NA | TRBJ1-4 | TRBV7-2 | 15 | TGTGCCAGCAGAGACGGACAGGGGACGGATGAAAAACTGTTTTTT | CASRDGQGTDEKLFF
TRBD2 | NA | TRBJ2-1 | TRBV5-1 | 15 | TGCGCCAGCAGCGGATCGACTAGCGGGTACAATGAGCAGTTCTTC | CASSGSTSGYNEQFF
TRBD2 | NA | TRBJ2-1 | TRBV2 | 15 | TGTGCCAGCAGTGAAAGGTCAGCGGGAACGGATGAGCAGTTCTTC | CASSERSAGTDEQFF